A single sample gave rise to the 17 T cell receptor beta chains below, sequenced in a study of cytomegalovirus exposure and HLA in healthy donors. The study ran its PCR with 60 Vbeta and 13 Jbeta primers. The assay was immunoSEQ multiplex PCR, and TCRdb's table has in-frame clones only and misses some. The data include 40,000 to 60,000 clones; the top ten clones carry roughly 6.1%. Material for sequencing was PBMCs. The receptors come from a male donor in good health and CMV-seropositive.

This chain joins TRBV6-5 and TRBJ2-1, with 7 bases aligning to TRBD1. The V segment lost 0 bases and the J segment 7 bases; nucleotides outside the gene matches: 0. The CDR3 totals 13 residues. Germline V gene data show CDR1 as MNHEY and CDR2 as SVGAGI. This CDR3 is CASSYSQGNEQFF. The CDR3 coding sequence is TGTGCCAGCAGTTACTCACAGGGGAATGAGCAGTTCTTC.

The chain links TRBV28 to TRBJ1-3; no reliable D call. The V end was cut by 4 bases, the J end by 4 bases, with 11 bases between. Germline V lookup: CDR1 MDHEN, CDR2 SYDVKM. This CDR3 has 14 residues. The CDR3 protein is CASSSGQAGNTIYF. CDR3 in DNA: TGTGCCAGCAGTTCCGGTCAAGCGGGAAACACCATATATTTT.

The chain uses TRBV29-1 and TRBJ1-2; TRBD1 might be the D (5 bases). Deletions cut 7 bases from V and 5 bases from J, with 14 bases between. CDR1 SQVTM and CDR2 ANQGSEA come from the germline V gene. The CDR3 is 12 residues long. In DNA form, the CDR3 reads TGCAGCGCCAGGGTGGATCCGTATGGCTACACCTTC. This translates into CSARVDPYGYTF.

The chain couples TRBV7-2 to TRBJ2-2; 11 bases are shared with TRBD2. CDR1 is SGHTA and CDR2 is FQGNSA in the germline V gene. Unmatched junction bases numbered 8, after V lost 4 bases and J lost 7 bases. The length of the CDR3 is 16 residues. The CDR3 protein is CASSWLAGGNGGELFF. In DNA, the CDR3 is TGTGCCAGCAGCTGGTTAGCGGGGGGGAACGGCGGGGAGCTGTTTTTT. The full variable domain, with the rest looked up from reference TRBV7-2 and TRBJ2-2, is GAGVSQSPSNKVTEKGKDVELRCDPISGHTALYWYRQSLGQGLEFLIYFQGNSAPDKSGLPSDRFSAERTGGSVSTLTIQRTQQEDSAVYLCASSWLAGGNGGELFFGEGSRLTVL.

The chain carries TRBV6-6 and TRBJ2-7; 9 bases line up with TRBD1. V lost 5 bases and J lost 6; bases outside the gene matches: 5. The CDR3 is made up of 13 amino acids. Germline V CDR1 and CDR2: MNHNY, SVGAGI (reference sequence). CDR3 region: CASSPRDRVEQYF. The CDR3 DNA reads TGTGCCAGCAGTCCCCGGGACAGGGTCGAGCAGTACTTC.

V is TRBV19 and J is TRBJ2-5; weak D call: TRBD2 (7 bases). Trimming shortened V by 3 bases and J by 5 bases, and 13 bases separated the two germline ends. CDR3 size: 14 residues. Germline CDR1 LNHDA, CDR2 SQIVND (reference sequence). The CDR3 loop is CASSMTGGRETQYF. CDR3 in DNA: TGTGCCAGTAGTATGACGGGGGGCCGGGAGACCCAGTACTTC.

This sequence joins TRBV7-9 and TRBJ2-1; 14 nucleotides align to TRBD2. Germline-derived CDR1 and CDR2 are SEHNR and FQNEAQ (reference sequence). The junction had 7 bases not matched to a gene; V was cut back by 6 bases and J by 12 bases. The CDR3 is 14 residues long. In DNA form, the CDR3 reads TGTGCCAGCAGGGGGGGGACTAGCGGGGGAACGCAGTTCTTC. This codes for CASRGGTSGGTQFF. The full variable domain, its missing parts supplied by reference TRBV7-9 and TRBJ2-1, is DTGVSQNPRHKITKRGQNVTFRCDPISEHNRLYWYRQTLGQGPEFLTYFQNEAQLEKSRLLSDRFSAERPKGSFSTLEIQRTEQGDSAMYLCASRGGTSGGTQFFGPGTRLTVL.

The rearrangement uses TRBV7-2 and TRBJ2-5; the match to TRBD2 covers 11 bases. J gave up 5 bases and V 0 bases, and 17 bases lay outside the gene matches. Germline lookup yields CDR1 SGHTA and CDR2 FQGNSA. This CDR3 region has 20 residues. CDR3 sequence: CASSLALWSGLAGGMETQYF. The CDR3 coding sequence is TGTGCCAGCAGCTTAGCATTGTGGTCGGGCCTAGCGGGGGGAATGGAGACCCAGTACTTC.

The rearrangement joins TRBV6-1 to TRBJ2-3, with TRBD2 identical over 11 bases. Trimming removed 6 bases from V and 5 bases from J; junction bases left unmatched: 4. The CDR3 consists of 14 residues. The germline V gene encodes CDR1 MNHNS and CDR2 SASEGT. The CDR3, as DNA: TGTGCCAGCAGCGTACTAGCGGGGGAAGATACGCAGTATTTT. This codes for CASSVLAGEDTQYF.

The CDR3, as DNA: TGCGCCAGCAGCTTGGCCCCAGCGGGGGACAAATACGAGCAGTACTTC. Encoded protein: CASSLAPAGDKYEQYF. This rearrangement joins TRBV5-1 to TRBJ2-7; the match to TRBD2 covers 8 bases. The germline V gene has CDR1 SGHRS and CDR2 YFSETQ. This CDR3 contains 16 residues. V lost 0 bases, J lost 4 bases, and 9 bases stayed unmatched. The full variable domain, completed using reference TRBV5-1 and TRBJ2-7, is KAGVTQTPRYLIKTRGQQVTLSCSPISGHRSVSWYQQTPGQGLQFLFEYFSETQRNKGNFPGRFSGRQFSNSRSEMNVSTLELGDSALYLCASSLAPAGDKYEQYFGPGTRLTVT.

The CDR3 region is CASSTDRPGYNEQFF. CDR3 in DNA: TGCGCCAGCAGCACCGACCGTCCAGGTTACAATGAGCAGTTCTTC. The rearrangement uses TRBV5-1 and TRBJ2-1; D gene ambiguous. CDR1 SGHRS and CDR2 YFSETQ come from the germline V gene. Trimming took off 4 bases at V and 4 bases at J, with 15 bases between the two ends. There are 15 residues in the CDR3.

In DNA form, the CDR3 reads TGTGCCAGCAGCCGGGAGGCAGCGAACACCGGGGAGCTGTTTTTT. Translating it yields CASSREAANTGELFF. The chain employs TRBV2 and TRBJ2-2, with 7 bases identical to TRBD2. The CDR3 runs to 15 residues. V dropped 6 bases and J dropped 0; count of bases not matched to a gene: 4. CDR1 is SNHLY and CDR2 is FYNNEI in the germline V gene.

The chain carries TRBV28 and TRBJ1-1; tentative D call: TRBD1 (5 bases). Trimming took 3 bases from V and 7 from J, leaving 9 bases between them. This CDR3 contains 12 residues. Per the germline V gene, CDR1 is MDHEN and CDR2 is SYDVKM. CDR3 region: CASSLAGREAFF. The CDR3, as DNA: TGTGCCAGCAGTTTGGCAGGGCGTGAAGCTTTCTTT. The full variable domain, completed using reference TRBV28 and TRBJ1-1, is DVKVTQSSRYLVKRTGEKVFLECVQDMDHENMFWYRQDPGLGLRLIYFSYDVKMKEKGDIPEGYSVSREKKERFSLILESASTNQTSMYLCASSLAGREAFFGQGTRLTVV.

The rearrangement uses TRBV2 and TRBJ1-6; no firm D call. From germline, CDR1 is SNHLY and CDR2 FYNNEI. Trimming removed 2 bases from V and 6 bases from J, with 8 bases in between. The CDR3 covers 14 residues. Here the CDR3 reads CASSEREGNSPLHF. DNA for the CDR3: TGTGCCAGCAGTGAACGGGAGGGTAATTCACCCCTCCACTTT. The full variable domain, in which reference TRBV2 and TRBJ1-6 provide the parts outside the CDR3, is EPEVTQTPSHQVTQMGQEVILRCVPISNHLYFYWYRQILGQKVEFLVSFYNNEISEKSEIFDDQFSVERPDGSNFTLKIRSTKLEDSAMYFCASSEREGNSPLHFGNGTRLTVT.

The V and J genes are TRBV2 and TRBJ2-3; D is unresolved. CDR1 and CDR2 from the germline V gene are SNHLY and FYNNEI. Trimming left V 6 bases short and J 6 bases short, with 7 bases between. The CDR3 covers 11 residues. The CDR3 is CASRSLDTQYF. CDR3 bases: TGTGCCAGCAGATCCTTGGATACGCAGTATTTT.

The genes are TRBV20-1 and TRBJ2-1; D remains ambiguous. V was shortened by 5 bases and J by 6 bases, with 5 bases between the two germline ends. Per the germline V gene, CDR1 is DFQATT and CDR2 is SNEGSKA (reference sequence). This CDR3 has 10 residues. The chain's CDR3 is CSAASNEQFF. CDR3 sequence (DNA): TGCAGTGCTGCTAGCAATGAGCAGTTCTTC.

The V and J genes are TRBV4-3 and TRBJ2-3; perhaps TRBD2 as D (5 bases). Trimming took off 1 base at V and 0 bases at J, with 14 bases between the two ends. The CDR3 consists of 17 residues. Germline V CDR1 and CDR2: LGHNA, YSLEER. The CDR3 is CASSQGTADASTDTQYF. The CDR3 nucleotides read TGCGCCAGCAGCCAAGGGACTGCAGACGCTAGCACAGATACGCAGTATTTT.